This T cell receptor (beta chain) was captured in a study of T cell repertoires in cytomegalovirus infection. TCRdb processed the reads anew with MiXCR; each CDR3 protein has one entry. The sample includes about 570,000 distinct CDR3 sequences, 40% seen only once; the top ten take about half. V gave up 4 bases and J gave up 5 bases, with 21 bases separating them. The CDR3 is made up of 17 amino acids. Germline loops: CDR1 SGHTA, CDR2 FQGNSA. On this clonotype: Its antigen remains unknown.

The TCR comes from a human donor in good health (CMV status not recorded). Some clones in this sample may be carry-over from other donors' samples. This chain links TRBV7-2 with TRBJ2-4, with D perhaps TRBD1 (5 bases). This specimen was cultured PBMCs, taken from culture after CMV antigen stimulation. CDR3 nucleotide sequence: TGTGCCAGCAGCTCAAGAGGTCTGGGGTGGGGCCAAAACATTCAGTACTTC. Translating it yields CASSSRGLGWGQNIQYF.